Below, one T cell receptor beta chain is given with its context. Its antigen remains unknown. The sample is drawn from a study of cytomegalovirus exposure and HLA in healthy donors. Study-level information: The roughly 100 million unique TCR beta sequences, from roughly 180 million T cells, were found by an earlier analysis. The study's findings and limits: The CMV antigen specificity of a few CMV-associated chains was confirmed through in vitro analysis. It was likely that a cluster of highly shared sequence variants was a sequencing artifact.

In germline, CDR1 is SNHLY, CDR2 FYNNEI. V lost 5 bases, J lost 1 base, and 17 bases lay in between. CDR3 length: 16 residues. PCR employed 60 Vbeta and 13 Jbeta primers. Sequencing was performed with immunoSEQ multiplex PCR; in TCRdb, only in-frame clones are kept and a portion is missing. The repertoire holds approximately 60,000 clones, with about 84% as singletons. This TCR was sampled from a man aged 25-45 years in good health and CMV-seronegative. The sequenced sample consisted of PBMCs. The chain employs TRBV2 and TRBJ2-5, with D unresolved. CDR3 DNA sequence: TGTGCCAGCAGTATTGTCGCCACAAAACGCCAAGAGACCCAGTACTTC. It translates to CASSIVATKRQETQYF.